The 11 T cell receptor beta chains below come from one sample, sequenced in a study of shared clonotypes between healthy human individuals. Assay: immunoSEQ multiplex PCR; the TCRdb copy retains only in-frame clones and omits some. The table shows about 2.4 million clones, with more than 85% occurring only once. The sample was naive CD4+ T cells from PBMCs. This sample's subset: CD45RA+ positively selected. These receptors were obtained from a man younger than 30 in good health. Some clones in this sample may be carry-over from other donors' samples.

The table lists this clone with a count of one. The chain employs TRBV28 and TRBJ1-2, with a tentative D call TRBD1 (5 bases). The V end lost 1 base, the J end lost 5 bases, and 14 bases lay between the germline ends. The V gene's germline CDR1 is MDHEN and CDR2 SYDVKM. This CDR3 comprises 15 residues. CDR3 in amino acids: CASSLLTKGLYGYTF. The DNA of the CDR3 is TGTGCCAGCAGTTTATTGACAAAGGGGCTTTATGGCTACACCTTC.

Regarding this clone: This sample also contains other DNA sequences that code for the same CDR3. The chain has TRBV19 and TRBJ2-7; 10 bases map to TRBD2. Germline V gives CDR1 LNHDA, CDR2 SQIVND (reference sequence). The CDR3 is 15 residues long. The junction had 0 bases not matched to a gene; V was cut back by 1 base and J by 0 bases. CDR3 sequence: CASSIGLAGSYEQYF. DNA for the CDR3: TGTGCCAGTAGTATAGGACTAGCGGGCTCCTACGAGCAGTACTTC.

This chain uses TRBV2 with TRBJ1-5; D is unclear. The CDR3 is 13 residues long. Germline lookup yields CDR1 SNHLY and CDR2 FYNNEI. Trimming shortened V by 2 bases and J by 1 base, and 3 bases separated the two germline ends. The CDR3 spells CASSERSNQPQHF. CDR3 in DNA: TGTGCCAGCAGTGAACGAAGCAATCAGCCCCAGCATTTT.

The chain links TRBV5-1 to TRBJ2-7; 9 bases are a match to TRBD1. The trim removed 2 bases at V and 5 bases at J, leaving 8 bases unmatched. This CDR3 contains 15 residues. Germline V gives CDR1 SGHRS, CDR2 YFSETQ. CDR3 sequence: CASSFYIQGAHEQYF. In DNA, the CDR3 is TGCGCCAGCAGCTTTTACATACAGGGGGCCCACGAGCAGTACTTC.

V is TRBV19 and J is TRBJ2-3; 15 bases line up with TRBD2. CDR1 is LNHDA, CDR2 SQIVND, per germline (reference sequence). The CDR3 loop spans 16 amino acids. With V trimmed by 6 bases and J by 5 bases, 6 bases remained unmatched. CDR3 protein: CASSKGLAGGQDTQYF. As DNA, the CDR3 is TGTGCCAGTAGCAAAGGACTAGCGGGAGGGCAAGATACGCAGTATTTT. Using reference TRBV19 and TRBJ2-3 for the parts outside the CDR3, the full variable domain is DGGITQSPKYLFRKEGQNVTLSCEQNLNHDAMYWYRQDPGQGLRLIYYSQIVNDFQKGDIAEGYSVSREKKESFPLTVTSAQKNPTAFYLCASSKGLAGGQDTQYFGPGTRLTVL.

This sequence joins TRBV27 and TRBJ2-1, with a tentative D call TRBD2 (6 bases). CDR3 length: 16 residues. V shed 7 bases and J shed 3 bases, with 19 bases lying between them. Per the germline V gene, CDR1 is MNHEY and CDR2 is SMNVEV (reference sequence). Here the CDR3 reads CASKPPGSSGYNEQFF. The CDR3 region has the DNA TGTGCCAGCAAACCCCCCGGGAGTAGTGGCTACAATGAGCAGTTCTTC.

This chain connects TRBV11-2 to TRBJ2-6, with D uncertain. Germline CDR1 reads SGHAT; CDR2 reads FQNNGV. Trimming shortened V by 5 bases and J by 3 bases, and 11 bases separated the two germline ends. This CDR3 comprises 15 residues. The CDR3 bases are TGTGCCAGCAGCGTAAGGGCTAGTGGGGCCAACGTCCTGACTTTC. Translated: CASSVRASGANVLTF.

The chain has TRBV6-5 and TRBJ1-1, with 9 positions matching TRBD1. Trimming removed 1 base from V and 4 bases from J; junction bases left unmatched: 4. Germline V CDR1 and CDR2: MNHEY, SVGAGI. This CDR3 comprises 15 residues. This chain's CDR3 is CASSYFGTGTTEAFF. The CDR3 DNA is TGTGCCAGCAGTTACTTCGGGACAGGGACCACTGAAGCTTTCTTT.

CDR3 amino acids: CASSRKLMGNTEAFF. CDR3 bases: TGTGCCAGCAGTCGCAAGCTTATGGGGAACACTGAAGCTTTCTTT. The chain couples TRBV4-2 to TRBJ1-1; D remains ambiguous. There are 15 residues in the CDR3. Looked up from germline, CDR1 is LGHNA and CDR2 is YNFKEQ. V lost 6 bases, J lost 1 base, and 15 bases lay in between.

This rearrangement joins TRBV4-2 to TRBJ2-2; D is perhaps TRBD1 (6 bases). The germline V gene has CDR1 LGHNA and CDR2 YNFKEQ. Trimming took off 0 bases at V and 6 bases at J, with 14 bases between the two ends. The CDR3 length is 16 residues. CDR3 bases: TGTGCCAGCAGCCAAGATTTACAGGGCTTTTCCGGGGAGCTGTTTTTT. This translates into CASSQDLQGFSGELFF.

The chain employs TRBV6-1 and TRBJ2-7, with TRBD1 matching 7 bases. CDR1 is MNHNS and CDR2 is SASEGT in the germline V gene. The CDR3 has 14 amino acids. V shed 7 bases and J 5 bases; nucleotides not matched to a gene: 11. CDR3 coding DNA: TGTGCCAGCAACCCAGGACAGGTATACGACGAGCAGTACTTC. The encoded protein is CASNPGQVYDEQYF.